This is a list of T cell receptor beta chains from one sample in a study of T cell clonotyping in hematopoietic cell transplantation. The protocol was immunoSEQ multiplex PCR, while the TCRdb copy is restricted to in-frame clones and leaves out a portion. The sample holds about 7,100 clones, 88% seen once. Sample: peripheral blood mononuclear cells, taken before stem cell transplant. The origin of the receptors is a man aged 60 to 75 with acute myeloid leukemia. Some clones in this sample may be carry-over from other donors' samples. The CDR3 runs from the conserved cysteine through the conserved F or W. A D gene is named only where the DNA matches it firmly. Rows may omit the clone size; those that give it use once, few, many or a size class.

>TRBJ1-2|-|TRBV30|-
TGTGCCTGGAGTGTACTAGGGGGAGCTAACTATGGCTACACCTTC
CAWSVLGGANYGYTF
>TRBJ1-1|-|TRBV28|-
TGTGCCAGCAGTTTTGAGGGGGGAATGAACACTGAAGCTTTCTTT
CASSFEGGMNTEAFF
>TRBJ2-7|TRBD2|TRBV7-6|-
TGTGCCAGCAGCTTAGAGGCTAGCGGGGGAGGTAGCTACGAGCAGTACTTC
CASSLEASGGGSYEQYF
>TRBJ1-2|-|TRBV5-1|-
TGCGCCAGCAGCTTGGATGACAGGAATGGAGGCTACACCTTC
CASSLDDRNGGYTF
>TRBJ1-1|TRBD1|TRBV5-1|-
TGCGCCAGCAGCTTCGGACAGGGAAGTACTGAAGCTTTCTTT
CASSFGQGSTEAFF
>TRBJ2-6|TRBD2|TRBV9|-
TGTGCCAGCAGCGCGACCACTAGCGGGAGGAGGTCTGGGGCCAACGTCCTGACTTTC
CASSATTSGRRSGANVLTF
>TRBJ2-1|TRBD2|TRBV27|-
TGTGCCACCAGATTTGGCGGGAGCTCCTACAATGAGCAGTTCTTC
CATRFGGSSYNEQFF
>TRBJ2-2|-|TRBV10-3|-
TGTGCCATCCGCGGGACTCAAAACACCGGGGAGCTGTTTTTT
CAIRGTQNTGELFF
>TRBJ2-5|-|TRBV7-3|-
TGTGCCAGCAGCTCAAGTGGGGCGGAGACCCAGTACTTC
CASSSSGAETQYF
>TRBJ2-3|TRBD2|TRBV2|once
TGTGCCAGCAGGCACCGGGGGGTGGGGCGCAGGGAAGGAGATACGCAGTATTTT
CASRHRGVGRREGDTQYF
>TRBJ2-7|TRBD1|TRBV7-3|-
TGTGCCAGCAGCCCGGGACAGGGAGTCGAGCAGTACTTC
CASSPGQGVEQYF
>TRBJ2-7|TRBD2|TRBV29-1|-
TGCAGCGTTGAGAGCGGGGGGCGCGAGCAGTACTTC
CSVESGGREQYF
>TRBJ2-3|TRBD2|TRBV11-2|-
TGTGCCAGCAGCTTACCAAGCGGGAGGGCCAAAGGCACAGATACGCAGTATTTT
CASSLPSGRAKGTDTQYF
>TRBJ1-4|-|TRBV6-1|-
TGTGCCAGCAGCGGGACTCTGAATGAAAAACTGTTTTTT
CASSGTLNEKLFF
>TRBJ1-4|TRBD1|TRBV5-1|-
TGCGCCAGCAGTTTACAGGGGGGTGGTGAAAAACTGTTTTTT
CASSLQGGGEKLFF
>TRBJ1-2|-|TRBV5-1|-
TGCGCCAGCAGACCCGAGATTACAGGATACTATGGCTACACCTTC
CASRPEITGYYGYTF
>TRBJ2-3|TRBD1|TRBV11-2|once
TGTGCCAGCAGCTTGGGGCAGGGGGCGGGAGATACGCAGTATTTT
CASSLGQGAGDTQYF
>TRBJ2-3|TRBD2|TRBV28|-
TGTGCCAGCAGACCCGCGGGAGAAGGGAGGACAGATACGCAGTATTTT
CASRPAGEGRTDTQYF
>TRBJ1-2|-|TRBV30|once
TGTGCCTGGAGTGTCTGGGGCGGCTATGGCTACACCTTC
CAWSVWGGYGYTF
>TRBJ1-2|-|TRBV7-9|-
TGTGCCAGCAGCCCGGGGTCCTATGGCTACACCTTC
CASSPGSYGYTF
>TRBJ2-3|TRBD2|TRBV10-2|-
TGCGCCAGCAGTGACCGATTAGCGGGGGGGCCTCTCACAGATACGCAGTATTTT
CASSDRLAGGPLTDTQYF
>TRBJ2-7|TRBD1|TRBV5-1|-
TGCGCCAGCAGTCGCCGGGACAGGGTCCACGAGCAGTACTTC
CASSRRDRVHEQYF
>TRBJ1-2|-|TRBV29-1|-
TGCAGCGTTGCAGCCAACTATGGCTACACCTTC
CSVAANYGYTF
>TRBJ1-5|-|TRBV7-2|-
TGTGCCAGCAGCTTAGTGGGTGATCAGCCCCAGCATTTT
CASSLVGDQPQHF
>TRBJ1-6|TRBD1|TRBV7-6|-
TGTGCCAGCAGCTTCGGGACAGGGGGAAATAATTCACCCCTCCACTTT
CASSFGTGGNNSPLHF
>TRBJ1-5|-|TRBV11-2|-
TGTGCCAGCAGCCCGACCGCAGGGAACAATCAGCCCCAGCATTTT
CASSPTAGNNQPQHF
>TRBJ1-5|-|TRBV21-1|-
TGTGCCAGCAGCAATTGGAGGGATCATCAGCCCCAGCATTTT
CASSNWRDHQPQHF
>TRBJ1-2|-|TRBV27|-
TGTGCCAGCGGAACGGGCGAGCGGACTGGGGGCTACACCTTC
CASGTGERTGGYTF
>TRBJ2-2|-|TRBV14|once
TGTGCCAGCAGCCAAGATTGGGGCACCGGGGAGCTGTTTTTT
CASSQDWGTGELFF
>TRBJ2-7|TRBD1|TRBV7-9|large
TGTGCCAGCAGCGCGGCCGGGACAGGGTACCACGAGCAGTACTTC
CASSAAGTGYHEQYF
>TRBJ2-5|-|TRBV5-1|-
TGCGCCAGCAGCTTGTTGGGTGGGGGCTTTGAGACCCAGTACTTC
CASSLLGGGFETQYF
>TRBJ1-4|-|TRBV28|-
TGTGCCAGCAGGGGGACTAGGGAAAAACTGTTTTTT
CASRGTREKLFF
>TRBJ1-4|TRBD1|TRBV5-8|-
TGTGCCAGCAGCTCGGACGGGACAGAGGATGAAAAACTGTTTTTT
CASSSDGTEDEKLFF
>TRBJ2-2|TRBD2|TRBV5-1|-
TGCGCCAGCAGCCGGACTAGCGGGACGAACACCGGGGAGCTGTTTTTT
CASSRTSGTNTGELFF
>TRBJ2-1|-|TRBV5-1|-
TGCGCCAGCAGCTTGGTCCCAGGTGAATACAATGAGCAGTTCTTC
CASSLVPGEYNEQFF
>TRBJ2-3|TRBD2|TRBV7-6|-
TGTGCCAGCAGCCAGACCGGGAGGCGGGTGGCAGATACGCAGTATTTT
CASSQTGRRVADTQYF
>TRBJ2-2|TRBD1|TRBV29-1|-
TGCAGCGTTAGCAAGACAGGGGACACCGGGGAGCTGTTTTTT
CSVSKTGDTGELFF
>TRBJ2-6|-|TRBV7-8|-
TGTGCCAGCAGCTTACCGGATGCGGACTCTGGGGCCAACGTCCTGACTTTC
CASSLPDADSGANVLTF
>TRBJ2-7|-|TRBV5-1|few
TGCGCCAGCAGCTTGACCTCGGACAGCTCCTACGAGCAGTACTTC
CASSLTSDSSYEQYF
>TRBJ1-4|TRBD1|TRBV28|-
TGTGCCAGCAGTTTCGTTGGGACAGGGTCGACCCTACTGTTTTTT
CASSFVGTGSTLLFF
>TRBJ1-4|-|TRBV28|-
TGTGCCAGCAGGTCCGGTCGGATCGAAAAACTGTTTTTT
CASRSGRIEKLFF
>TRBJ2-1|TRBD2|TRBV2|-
TGTGCCAGCAGTTCTAGCGGGAGCAACTACAATGAGCAGTTCTTC
CASSSSGSNYNEQFF